One T cell receptor beta chain is described in this entry. Its target is unknown. The data stem from a study of shared clonotypes between healthy human individuals. Study background: With ages of 18 to 49, the donors were two women and a few men. Study-wide results and caveats: Sequencing depth was predicted to influence how clonotypes are shared among donors.

V lost 3 bases to trimming and J lost 3 bases; unmatched junction nucleotides: 7. The germline gives CDR1 SGHTA, CDR2 FQGTGA. This CDR3 is built from 15 residues. Researchers drew on tens of millions of PBMCs for genomic DNA from unsorted samples. With ten immunoSEQ deep assay plates, unsorted PBMC DNA underwent sequencing. Data came from immunoSEQ multiplex PCR; TCRdb stores just in-frame clones and leaves some out. The top ten clones hold roughly 13% of a sample with over 400,000 clones, 81% of them seen once. This sequence joins TRBV7-3 and TRBJ2-5; 7 bases are shared with TRBD2. This clonotype was sampled from a woman aged 40 to 55 in good health. Some clones in this sample may be carry-over from other donors' samples. The sequencing sample was made of PBMCs. This chain's CDR3 is CASSFGLGGEETQYF. Here the CDR3 DNA reads TGTGCCAGCAGCTTCGGACTAGGAGGGGAAGAGACCCAGTACTTC.